A single sample gave rise to the 10 T cell receptor beta chains below, sequenced in a study of Tregs in tolerant kidney transplant recipients. Profiled with immunoSEQ multiplex PCR; TCRdb holds only in-frame clones, not every one. With roughly 48,000 clones in the sample, the ten largest clones hold around 0.8%. The sample in question was CD4+ T cells from blood, obtained before the transplant. Source of these receptors: a human donor who received a combined kidney and bone marrow transplant.

In regard to this clone: The read ends 3 residues early relative to the CDR3; the germline J gene fills the gap. The rearrangement uses TRBV18 and TRBJ2-2; 8 bases are a match to TRBD1. CDR1 is KGHSH and CDR2 is LQKENI in the germline V gene. Trimming took 4 bases from V and 5 from J; bases not matched to a gene: 3. The CDR3 spans 14 residues. This CDR3 is CASSRGQGTGELFF. CDR3 DNA, as far as it was read: TGTGCCAGCTCACGCGGACAGGGTACCGGGGAG.

Comments on this clone: The observed sequence ends 3 residues before the CDR3 terminus, with the missing tail filled in from the germline J gene. The rearrangement links TRBV19 to TRBJ1-4; TRBD1 matches 7 bases. V was pared by 5 bases and J by 7 bases, with 4 bases of the junction left unmatched. The CDR3 is 13 residues long. Germline lookup yields CDR1 LNHDA and CDR2 SQIVND (reference sequence). The chain's CDR3 is CASSRQGREKLFF. Partial CDR3 DNA: TGTGCCAGTAGTCGACAGGGACGTGAAAAA.

About this clone itself: The CDR3 end falls 3 residues outside the read, so it is completed with the germline J gene. The chain carries TRBV19 and TRBJ2-1; 11 bases match TRBD2. CDR1 LNHDA and CDR2 SQIVND come from the germline V gene (reference sequence). The CDR3 runs to 18 residues. V gave up 3 bases and J gave up 6 bases; unmatched junction bases: 13. The part of the CDR3 DNA that was read is TGTGCCAGTAGTATGTCAATGTTACTAGCGGGAGTGGGCAATGAG. Its translation: CASSMSMLLAGVGNE. The full CDR3 is CASSMSMLLAGVGNEQFF.

Notes on this clone: The observed sequence ends 3 residues before the CDR3 terminus, with the missing tail filled in from the germline J gene. The chain has TRBV2 and TRBJ2-3; the match to TRBD2 covers 9 bases. CDR1 is SNHLY, CDR2 FYNNEI, per germline. The CDR3 is 14 amino acids. Losses at the gene ends were 7 bases for V and 4 bases for J; bases not matched to a gene: 6. The DNA read from the CDR3 is TGTGCCAGCAAGCGGGAGGCCAGAGCAGATACG. Its translation: CASKREARADT. The whole CDR3 is CASKREARADTQYF.

Incomplete CDR3 DNA: TGTGCCAGTACACTAGCGGGAGGGCCCTACAATGAG. It is translated as CASTLAGGPYNE. In full, the CDR3 is CASTLAGGPYNEQFF. V gene TRBV19 combines with J gene TRBJ2-1, with 13 bases identical to TRBD2. The read falls 3 residues short of the CDR3 end, and the missing part is taken from the germline J gene. The CDR3 is 15 amino acids. Per germline, CDR1 LNHDA and CDR2 SQIVND (reference sequence). J lost 2 bases, V lost 7 bases, and 2 bases had no gene match.

About this clone itself: With the read ending 3 residues before the CDR3 end, the germline J gene is used to fill in that end. The chain has TRBV7-2 and TRBJ2-3, with D hard to call. This CDR3 is 13 amino acids long. Germline V gene lookup returns CDR1 SGHTA and CDR2 FQGNSA. Trimming left V 5 bases short and J 6 bases short, with 12 bases between. CDR3 sequence: CASSLGLRDTQYF. The sequenced part of the CDR3 DNA is TGTGCCAGCAGCCTAGGTTTAAGGGATACG.

The CDR3 bases that were read are TGTGCCAGTCGACTGACAGGGGAGTTTGCAGATACG. It specifies CASRLTGEFADT. Given in full, the CDR3 is CASRLTGEFADTQYF. V is TRBV19 and J is TRBJ2-3, with 8 positions matching TRBD1. With the read ending 3 residues before the CDR3 end, the germline J gene is used to fill in that end. The CDR3 runs to 15 residues. Trimming at V came to 8 bases and at J to 4 bases, leaving 11 bases not matched to a gene. The germline V gene has CDR1 LNHDA and CDR2 SQIVND (reference sequence).

The CDR3 protein is CASSAGTMDTGELFF. The CDR3 bases that were read are TGTGCCAGCAGCGCCGGGACTATGGACACCGGGGAG. The chain uses TRBV9 and TRBJ2-2; 7 bases match TRBD2. The read is 3 residues too short to cover the CDR3 end, so that end is filled in from the germline J gene. With V trimmed by 3 bases and J by 3 bases, 5 bases remained unmatched. Germline V gene sequence: CDR1 SGDLS, CDR2 YYNGEE. The CDR3 totals 15 residues.

Details on this clone: The read comes to an end 3 residues before the CDR3 does, leaving the germline J gene to fill in the end. V and J are TRBV18 and TRBJ2-5; TRBD1 agrees at 10 bases. Looked up from germline, CDR1 is KGHSH and CDR2 is LQKENI. After removal of 6 bases from V and 5 bases from J, the junction contained 9 bases not matched to a gene. The CDR3 has 15 amino acids. CDR3 DNA (partial): TGTGCCAGCTCGCCCAGGACAGGGGGTCGGGAGACC. It translates to CASSPRTGGRET. The whole CDR3 sequence reads CASSPRTGGRETQYF.

CDR3 residues: CASSVQGTQNSPLHF. CDR3 bases read: TGTGCCAGCAGTGTGCAGGGAACGCAGAATTCACCC. The gene calls are TRBV2 and TRBJ1-6; possible D gene TRBD1, 5 bases. The read is 3 residues too short to cover the CDR3 end, so that end is filled in from the germline J gene. Germline lookup yields CDR1 SNHLY and CDR2 FYNNEI. The ends were cut back, 4 bases at V and 7 bases at J, with 14 bases in the middle. The CDR3 has 15 amino acids.